This T cell receptor beta chain comes out of a study of blood T cell repertoires in COVID-19. Cohort allocation depended upon clinical history that participants reported. Generated by immunoSEQ multiplex PCR, the TCRdb table keeps only in-frame clones and is missing some. The sample holds some 190,000 clones, approximately 89% seen once. Sequencing was performed on PBMCs or T cells enriched from blood (not recorded which). The clonotype originates from a woman aged 40 to 50 with acute COVID-19.

This CDR3 reads CASSAAELTEAFF. In nucleotides, the CDR3 is TGCGCCAGCAGTGCGGCGGAACTCACTGAAGCTTTCTTT. This chain joins TRBV10-2 and TRBJ1-1; D is undetermined. The ends were cut back, 4 bases at V and 4 bases at J, with 10 bases in the middle. Germline CDR1 WSHSY, CDR2 SAAADI. The CDR3 runs 13 residues.